The clone carrying this T cell receptor (beta chain) was seen only a few times. The entry originates in a study of blood T cell repertoires in COVID-19. At the level of the study: Collection of acute and convalescent COVID-19 samples took place in the United States, Italy and Spain. The analysed material was cDNA or gDNA that came from T cells, B-cell-depleted T cells, or PBMCs.

In the original analysis: Reference gene primer amplification in the assay estimated nucleated cell counts. Produced via immunoSEQ multiplex PCR; TCRdb's table is partial and in-frame only. The V and J calls and clone size are taken from that table; D and trimming were inferred from the DNA. The sample has over 150,000 clones; roughly nine tenths are singletons. The source of this sequence is a man aged 25 to 45 with acute or convalescent COVID-19. The sample consisted of peripheral blood.

CDR3 amino acids: CASSIAGSVAEAFF. In DNA form, the CDR3 reads TGTGCCAGTAGTATAGCAGGGTCGGTCGCTGAAGCTTTCTTT. The chain combines TRBV19 with TRBJ1-1, with TRBD1 as a possible D gene (5 bases). With 1 base removed from V and 6 bases from J, the gap between germline ends came to 12 bases. The V gene's germline CDR1 is LNHDA and CDR2 SQIVND (reference sequence). This CDR3 is 14 amino acids long.